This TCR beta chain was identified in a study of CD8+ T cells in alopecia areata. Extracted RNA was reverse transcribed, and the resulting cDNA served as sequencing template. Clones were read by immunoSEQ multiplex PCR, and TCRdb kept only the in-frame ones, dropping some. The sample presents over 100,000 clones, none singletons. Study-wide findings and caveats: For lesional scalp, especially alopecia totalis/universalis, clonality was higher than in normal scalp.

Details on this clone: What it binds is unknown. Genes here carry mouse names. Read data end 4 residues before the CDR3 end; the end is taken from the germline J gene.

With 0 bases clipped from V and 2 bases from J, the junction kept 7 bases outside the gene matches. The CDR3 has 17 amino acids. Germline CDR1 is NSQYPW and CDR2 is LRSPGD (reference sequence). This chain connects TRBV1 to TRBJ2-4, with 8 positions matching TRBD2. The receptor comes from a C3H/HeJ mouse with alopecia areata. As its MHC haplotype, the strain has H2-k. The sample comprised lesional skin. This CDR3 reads CTCSADLRWGDQNTLYF. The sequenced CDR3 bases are TGCACCTGCAGTGCAGATCTGCGCTGGGGGGATCAAAAC.